This TCR beta chain is drawn from a study of blood T cell repertoires in COVID-19. Turning to the study itself: Sites in the United States, Italy and Spain provided acute and convalescent COVID-19 samples. Nucleic acid was either cDNA or gDNA, and it came from T cells, B-cell-depleted T cells, or PBMCs.

In the source study's methods: The assay estimated nucleated cells by amplifying reference gene primers. Clones were sequenced by immunoSEQ multiplex PCR, and TCRdb holds only the in-frame ones, with some missing. V, J and clone size are those of that table, while D and trimming were read from the DNA. Here the sample spans about 190,000 clones, roughly 90% being singletons. Material: peripheral blood. The sequence was obtained from a middle-aged man with acute or convalescent COVID-19.

The CDR3 is CASSLAGGAGDTQYF. CDR3 in DNA: TGTGCCAGCAGCTTAGCTGGCGGGGCGGGAGATACGCAGTATTTT. This chain joins TRBV7-6 and TRBJ2-3; maybe TRBD2 (6 bases). This CDR3 region has 15 residues. The V gene lost 0 bases and the J gene lost 5 bases, with 12 bases spanning the gap. Looked up from germline, CDR1 is SGHVS and CDR2 is FNYEAQ. Supplemented by reference TRBV7-6 and TRBJ2-3, the full variable domain reads GAGVSQSPRYKVTKRGQDVALRCDPISGHVSLYWYRQALGQGPEFLTYFNYEAQQDKSGLPNDRFSAERPEGSISTLTIQRTEQRDSAMYRCASSLAGGAGDTQYFGPGTRLTVL.